These 9 T cell receptor beta chains share one sample of origin, sequenced in a study of T-cell memory formation after mild COVID-19. TCRdb reprocessed the 5' RACE reads with MiXCR, giving one entry per CDR3 protein. The table lists some 210,000 distinct CDR3 sequences, about 17% of them singletons. Sample: PBMCs or a T cell subset sorted from them (not recorded which). These receptors were taken from an adult woman who had mild COVID-19 (a few samples of this study predate the infection). Cell type and time point are not known.

This clonotype showed up just a few times. The V call is TRBV4-2, the J call TRBJ1-6; D ambiguous. The CDR3 runs to 17 residues. The germline gives CDR1 LGHNA, CDR2 YNFKEQ. V was trimmed by 3 bases and J by 10 bases, leaving 22 bases between them. The CDR3 DNA sequence: TGTGCCAGCAGCCACCCCGACCATGGCGGAGCCCACTCACCCCTCCACTTT. Its protein is CASSHPDHGGAHSPLHF.

This clonotype showed up just a few times. This rearrangement joins TRBV30 to TRBJ1-2; 10 bases are shared with TRBD1. CDR1 and CDR2 (germline): GTSNPN, SVGIG (reference sequence). This CDR3 region has 17 residues. Trimming removed 2 bases from V and 2 bases from J; junction bases left unmatched: 11. DNA for the CDR3: TGTGCCTGGAGTCGGGCCGGGACAGGGGTTACCAACTATGGCTACACCTTC. This translates into CAWSRAGTGVTNYGYTF.

This chain uses TRBV5-6 with TRBJ1-2, with D unresolved. Trimming stripped 3 bases from V and 2 bases from J, with 11 bases between. CDR1 and CDR2 (germline): SGHDT, YYEEEE. CDR3 length: 14 residues. The DNA of the CDR3 is TGTGCCAGCAGCTCGGTAGGACGGAACTATGGCTACACCTTC. Its protein is CASSSVGRNYGYTF.

The gene calls are TRBV11-2 and TRBJ1-2; D is perhaps TRBD1 (6 bases). CDR3 size: 15 residues. Trimming shortened V by 0 bases and J by 4 bases, and 12 bases separated the two germline ends. Germline-derived CDR1 and CDR2 are SGHAT and FQNNGV. CDR3 loop: CASSLESGAIYGYTF. CDR3 nucleotides: TGTGCCAGCAGCTTAGAGTCGGGGGCAATCTATGGCTACACCTTC.

Comments on this clonotype: A much larger clone sits a single nucleotide away, making a read error possible. The rearrangement joins TRBV5-1 to TRBJ2-3; 7 nucleotides line up with TRBD1. CDR1 is SGHRS, CDR2 YFSETQ, per germline. The CDR3 contains 16 residues. The CDR3, as DNA: TGCGCCAGCAGCTTGTTGGGCGAGGGGGCAACAGATAAGCAGTATTTT. It is translated as CASSLLGEGATDKQYF.

This clonotype has just a few counts. This chain joins TRBV10-3 and TRBJ2-7, with TRBD2 identical over 11 bases. Germline loops: CDR1 ENHRY, CDR2 SYGVKD. CDR3 length: 16 residues. After removal of 4 bases from V and 3 bases from J, the junction contained 8 bases not matched to a gene. The CDR3 DNA is TGTGCCATCAGTGGAAACCCGGGACTAGCGGACTACGAGCAGTACTTC. Amino acid sequence: CAISGNPGLADYEQYF.

This clonotype was detected once. Here the CDR3 DNA reads TGCGCCAGCAGCCAAGATTCAGGGATCTTAAACACTGAAGCTTTCTTT. Its protein is CASSQDSGILNTEAFF. The chain links TRBV4-1 to TRBJ1-1, with D tentatively TRBD1 (5 bases). The CDR3 totals 16 residues. From germline, CDR1 is MGHRA and CDR2 YSYEKL. V was cut by 0 bases and J by 2 bases, with 13 bases left in between.

The table lists this clonotype with many counts. The V gene is TRBV3-1, the J gene TRBJ2-1, with 7 nucleotides matching TRBD1. V gave up 2 bases and J gave up 1 base; unmatched junction bases: 5. There are 16 residues in the CDR3. Germline-derived CDR1 and CDR2 are LGHDT and YNNKEL (reference sequence). The CDR3 is CASSQPGQRSYNEQFF. The CDR3 DNA reads as TGTGCCAGCAGCCAACCGGGACAGAGGTCCTACAATGAGCAGTTCTTC.

The CDR3, as DNA: TGTGCCAGCAGCTTGGCGAGTGGCGGGAGGCGCGGCACAGATACGCAGTATTTT. Amino acids: CASSLASGGRRGTDTQYF. The chain employs TRBV5-6 and TRBJ2-3; TRBD2 matches 8 bases. This CDR3 comprises 18 residues. Trimming at V came to 0 bases and at J to 1 base, leaving 10 bases not matched to a gene. Germline CDR1 is SGHDT and CDR2 is YYEEEE.